These T cell receptor beta chains were read from a single sample in a study of graft-versus-host responses after intestinal transplantation. TCRdb's table, derived via immunoSEQ multiplex PCR, lists solely in-frame clones and lacks some. The table has about 22,000 clones, around 78% seen once; the top ten hold 3%. The sample here was ileum tissue, taken 12 days after intestinal transplant. These receptors originate from a human patient who received an intestinal transplant, so some T cells may come from the graft donor. CDR3s include the opening cysteine and the closing phenylalanine or tryptophan. A D gene is named only where the DNA matches it firmly. Clone size is given for some rows only: seen once, a few or many times, or a class if the clone is expanded.

V gene,D gene,clone size,J gene,CDR3 DNA,CDR3 protein
TRBV25-1,NA,once,TRBJ1-1,TGTGCCAGCAGTGAAAATGGGCGTGGGGGGGCGAAGAACACTGAAGCTTTCTTT,CASSENGRGGAKNTEAFF
TRBV5-1,NA,NA,TRBJ2-7,TGCGCCAGCAGCTTGCTAGGACAGAATATCTCCTACGAGCAGTACTTC,CASSLLGQNISYEQYF
TRBV7-7,NA,medium-sized,TRBJ2-3,TGTGCTAGCAGCTTAGGAGCAGGGCTCCCCACAGATACGCAGTATTTT,CASSLGAGLPTDTQYF
TRBV5-6,TRBD2,NA,TRBJ2-7,TGTGCCAGCAGCTTGCTCGGGGGGGCCCACGAGCAGTACTTC,CASSLLGGAHEQYF
TRBV5-1,TRBD1,NA,TRBJ2-2,TGCGCCAGCAGCTTGGGACAGGGGGCCGGGGAGCTGTTTTTT,CASSLGQGAGELFF
TRBV5-4,TRBD2,NA,TRBJ2-1,TGTGCCAGCAGCCCCTGGATAGCGGGGGCCCTGAATGAGCAGTTCTTC,CASSPWIAGALNEQFF
TRBV9,NA,NA,TRBJ2-1,TGTGCCAGCAGCGCAGGAGGGGAGCAGTTCTTC,CASSAGGEQFF
TRBV18,NA,NA,TRBJ1-1,TGTGCCAGCTCACCACAGAGGCCACCCAACACTGAAGCTTTCTTT,CASSPQRPPNTEAFF
TRBV4-3,TRBD1,few,TRBJ1-1,TGCGCCAGCAGCCAGGGGACAGGGGGTTACACTGAAGCTTTCTTT,CASSQGTGGYTEAFF
TRBV4-2,TRBD1,NA,TRBJ1-2,TGTGCCAGCAGCCAAGGGGGGACAGGGGGATCTTATGGCTACACCTTC,CASSQGGTGGSYGYTF
TRBV5-1,NA,NA,TRBJ2-3,TGCGCCAGCAGCCCAGAGAGGGGCACAGATACGCAGTATTTT,CASSPERGTDTQYF
TRBV4-2,TRBD1,NA,TRBJ1-3,TGTGCCAGCAGCCACTCCGCTTACAAGGACAGGCTTCTCTCTGGAAACACCATATATTTT,CASSHSAYKDRLLSGNTIYF
TRBV9,TRBD2,NA,TRBJ2-1,TGTGCCAGCAGCGTAGGGACTAGCGGGAGAACTGAGCAGTTCTTC,CASSVGTSGRTEQFF
TRBV28,TRBD2,NA,TRBJ2-1,TGTGCCAGCAGTGAAGCGGGAGTACATGAGCAGTTCTTC,CASSEAGVHEQFF
TRBV10-3,TRBD1,once,TRBJ1-2,TGTGCCTCAAAGTTGGGACAGGAAGGGAGTGGCTACACCTTC,CASKLGQEGSGYTF
TRBV4-1,NA,NA,TRBJ2-7,TGCGCCAGCAGCCAATTGAGCGCCGACTACGAGCAGTACTTC,CASSQLSADYEQYF
TRBV9,NA,NA,TRBJ2-1,TGTGCCAGCAGCCTCTACAATGAGCAGTTCTTC,CASSLYNEQFF
TRBV4-2,NA,NA,TRBJ1-1,TGTGCCAGCAGCCAAGGACCCGAGGACAGGAACACTGAAGCTTTCTTT,CASSQGPEDRNTEAFF
TRBV6-5,NA,NA,TRBJ1-1,TGTGCCAGCAGTACAGGTTTCCACACTGAAGCTTTCTTT,CASSTGFHTEAFF
TRBV6-5,NA,NA,TRBJ2-5,TGTGCCAGCAGGTACCGGGAAGGAGAGACCCAGTACTTC,CASRYREGETQYF
TRBV7-6,TRBD1,NA,TRBJ2-2,TGTGCCAGCGGGACAGGGAACACCGGGGAGCTGTTTTTT,CASGTGNTGELFF
TRBV15,NA,NA,TRBJ1-4,TGTGCCACCAGCCTCAGGGGTCGGGAAAAACTGTTTTTT,CATSLRGREKLFF
TRBV7-9,NA,NA,TRBJ2-3,TGTGCCAGCAGCTTAAGCGGGAGCACAGATACGCAGTATTTT,CASSLSGSTDTQYF
TRBV5-6,NA,NA,TRBJ1-1,TGTGCCAGCAGCTTGACAGTTCAGGAGGACGCTTTCTTT,CASSLTVQEDAFF
TRBV5-1,TRBD2,NA,TRBJ2-2,TGCGCCAGCTCTAGCGGGGGGGCCCTCACCGGGGAGCTGTTTTTT,CASSSGGALTGELFF
TRBV11-3,TRBD1,few,TRBJ2-7,TGTGCCAGCAGCTTCGGACAGGGGAGTTACGAGCAGTACTTC,CASSFGQGSYEQYF
TRBV7-9,NA,NA,TRBJ1-3,TGTACCAGCAGCTTAGCAAACCAGGGTTTCTCTGGAAACACCATATATTTT,CTSSLANQGFSGNTIYF
TRBV5-5,TRBD2,NA,TRBJ2-3,TGTGCCAGCAGCTATACCGGGACTAGCGGAAGCACAGATACGCAGTATTTT,CASSYTGTSGSTDTQYF
TRBV13,NA,NA,TRBJ1-4,TGTGCCAGCAGCGTGAGTAGCGGATGGACGCGGGAAAAACTGTTTTTT,CASSVSSGWTREKLFF
TRBV25-1,NA,NA,TRBJ1-1,TGTGCCAGCATTCGGGAGAGGGGATGGGACACTGAAGCTTTCTTT,CASIRERGWDTEAFF
TRBV29-1,NA,once,TRBJ2-5,TGCAGCGGTATGGCGGCCCAAGAGACCCAGTACTTC,CSGMAAQETQYF
TRBV11-2,NA,NA,TRBJ1-2,TGTGCCAGCAGCTTAGATGGGGAGGACTATGGCTACACCTTC,CASSLDGEDYGYTF
TRBV18,NA,NA,TRBJ1-3,TGTGCCAGCTCACCACAGCTCCACTCTGGAAACACCATATATTTT,CASSPQLHSGNTIYF
TRBV6-5,TRBD2,few,TRBJ2-7,TGTGCCAGCAGTCGCCGGGGACTACTCTACGAGCAGTACTTC,CASSRRGLLYEQYF
TRBV5-1,NA,NA,TRBJ2-7,TGCGCCAGCAGCCCCGGACAAATATACGAGCAGTACTTC,CASSPGQIYEQYF
TRBV10-3,NA,NA,TRBJ1-6,TGTGCCATCAGGAGACAGGCCAGCTCCTATAATTCACCCCTCCACTTT,CAIRRQASSYNSPLHF
TRBV30,NA,once,TRBJ1-3,TGTGCCTGGAGTCTGGGAGTAGGAAACACCATATATTTT,CAWSLGVGNTIYF
TRBV6-5,NA,NA,TRBJ1-5,TGTGCCAGCAGTTACGGGCCACCAGAGCTCAATCAGCCCCAGCATTTT,CASSYGPPELNQPQHF
TRBV19,TRBD1,few,TRBJ2-7,TGTGCCAGTACCAGGACAGGGAGTACCTACGAGCAGTACTTC,CASTRTGSTYEQYF
TRBV5-1,TRBD1,NA,TRBJ1-1,TGCGCCAGCAGCCCGGACAGGGGGAACACTGAAGCTTTCTTT,CASSPDRGNTEAFF
TRBV9,NA,once,TRBJ1-5,TGTGCCAGCAGCGTAGGTGGTGACCCGCGGGGTCAGCCCCAGCATTTT,CASSVGGDPRGQPQHF
TRBV7-8,NA,NA,TRBJ2-7,TGTGCCAGCAGCCGCGCGGGGGACACCAACTACGAGCAGTACTTC,CASSRAGDTNYEQYF
TRBV7-8,NA,NA,TRBJ1-6,TGTGCCAGCAGCCCTGGACTGCGGAATTCACCCCTCCACTTT,CASSPGLRNSPLHF